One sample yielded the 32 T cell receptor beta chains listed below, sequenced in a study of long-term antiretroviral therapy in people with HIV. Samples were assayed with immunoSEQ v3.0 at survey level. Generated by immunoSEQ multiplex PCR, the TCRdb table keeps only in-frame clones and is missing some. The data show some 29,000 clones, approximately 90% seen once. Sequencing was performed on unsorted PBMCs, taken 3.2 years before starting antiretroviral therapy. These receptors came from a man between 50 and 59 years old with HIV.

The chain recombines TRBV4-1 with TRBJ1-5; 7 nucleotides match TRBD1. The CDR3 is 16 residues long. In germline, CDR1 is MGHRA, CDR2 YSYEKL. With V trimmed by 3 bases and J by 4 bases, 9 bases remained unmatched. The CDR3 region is CASSHAVGQNNQPQHF. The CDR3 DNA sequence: TGCGCCAGCAGCCATGCCGTGGGACAGAATAATCAGCCCCAGCATTTT.

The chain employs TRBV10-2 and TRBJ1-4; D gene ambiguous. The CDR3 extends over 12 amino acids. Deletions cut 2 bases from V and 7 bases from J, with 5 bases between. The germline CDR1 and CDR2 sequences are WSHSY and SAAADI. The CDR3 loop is CASSEAGEKLFF. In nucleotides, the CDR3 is TGCGCCAGCAGTGAGGCGGGTGAAAAACTGTTTTTT.

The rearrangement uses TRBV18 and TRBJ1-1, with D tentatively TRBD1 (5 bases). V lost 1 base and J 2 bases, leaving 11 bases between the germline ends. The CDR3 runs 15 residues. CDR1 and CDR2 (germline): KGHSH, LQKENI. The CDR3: CASSPRETDNTEAFF. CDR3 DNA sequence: TGTGCCAGCTCACCACGGGAGACAGACAACACTGAAGCTTTCTTT.

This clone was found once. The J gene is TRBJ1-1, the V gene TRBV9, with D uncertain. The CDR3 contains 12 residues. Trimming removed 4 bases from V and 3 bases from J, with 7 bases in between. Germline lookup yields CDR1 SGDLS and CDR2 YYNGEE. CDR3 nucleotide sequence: TGTGCCAGCAGCCTCCGGGACACTGAAGCTTTCTTT. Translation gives CASSLRDTEAFF.

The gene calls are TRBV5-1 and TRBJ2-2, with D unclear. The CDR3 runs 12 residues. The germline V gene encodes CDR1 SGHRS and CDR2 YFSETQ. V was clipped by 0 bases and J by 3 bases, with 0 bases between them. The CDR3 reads CASSLDTGELFF. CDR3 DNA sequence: TGCGCCAGCAGCTTGGACACCGGGGAGCTGTTTTTT.

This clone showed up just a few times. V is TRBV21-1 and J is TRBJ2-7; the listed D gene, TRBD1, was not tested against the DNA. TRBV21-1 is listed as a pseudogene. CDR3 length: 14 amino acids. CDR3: CASAAQGNNREQYF. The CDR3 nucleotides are TGTGCCAGCGCAGCACAGGGAAACAACCGCGAGCAGTACTTC.

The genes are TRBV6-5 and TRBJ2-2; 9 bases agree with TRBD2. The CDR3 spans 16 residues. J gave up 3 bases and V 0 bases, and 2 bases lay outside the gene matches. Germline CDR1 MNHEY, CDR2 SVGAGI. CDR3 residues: CASSYSAGGDTGELFF. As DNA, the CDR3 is TGTGCCAGCAGTTACTCTGCGGGAGGGGACACCGGGGAGCTGTTTTTT.

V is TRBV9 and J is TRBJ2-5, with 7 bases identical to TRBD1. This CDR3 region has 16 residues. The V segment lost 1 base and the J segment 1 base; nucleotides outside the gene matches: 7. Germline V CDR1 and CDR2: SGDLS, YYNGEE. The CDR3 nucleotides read TGTGCCAGCAGCGTATCTCCAGGGGACAGCCAAGAGACCCAGTACTTC. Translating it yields CASSVSPGDSQETQYF.

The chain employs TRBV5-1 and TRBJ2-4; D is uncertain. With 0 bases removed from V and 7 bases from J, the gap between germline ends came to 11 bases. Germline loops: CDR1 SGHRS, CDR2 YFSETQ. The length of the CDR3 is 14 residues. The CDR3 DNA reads TGCGCCAGCAGCTTGGCGTACCGGTTCAACATTCAGTACTTC. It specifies CASSLAYRFNIQYF.

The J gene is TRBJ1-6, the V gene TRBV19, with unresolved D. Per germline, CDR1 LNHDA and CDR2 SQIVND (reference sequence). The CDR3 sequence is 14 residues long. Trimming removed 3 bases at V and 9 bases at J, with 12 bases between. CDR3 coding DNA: TGTGCCAGTAGTATGCCCGAGCTGGGTTCACCCCTCCACTTT. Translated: CASSMPELGSPLHF. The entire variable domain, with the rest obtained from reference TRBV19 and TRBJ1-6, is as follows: DGGITQSPKYLFRKEGQNVTLSCEQNLNHDAMYWYRQDPGQGLRLIYYSQIVNDFQKGDIAEGYSVSREKKESFPLTVTSAQKNPTAFYLCASSMPELGSPLHFGNGTRLTVT.

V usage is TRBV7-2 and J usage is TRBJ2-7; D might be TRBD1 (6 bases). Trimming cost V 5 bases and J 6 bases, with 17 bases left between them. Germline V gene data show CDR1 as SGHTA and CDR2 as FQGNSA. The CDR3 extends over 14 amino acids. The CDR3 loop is CASSPRTVPREQYF. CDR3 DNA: TGTGCCAGCAGCCCGAGGACAGTACCCCGCGAGCAGTACTTC. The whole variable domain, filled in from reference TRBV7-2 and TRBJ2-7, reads GAGVSQSPSNKVTEKGKDVELRCDPISGHTALYWYRQSLGQGLEFLIYFQGNSAPDKSGLPSDRFSAERTGGSVSTLTIQRTQQEDSAVYLCASSPRTVPREQYFGPGTRLTVT.

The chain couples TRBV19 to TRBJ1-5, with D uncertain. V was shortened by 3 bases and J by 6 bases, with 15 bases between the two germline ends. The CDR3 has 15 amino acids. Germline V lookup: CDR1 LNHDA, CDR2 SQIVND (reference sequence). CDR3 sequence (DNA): TGTGCCAGTAGTATGATGTCAAGGGAGCGTCAGCCCCAGCATTTT. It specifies CASSMMSRERQPQHF.

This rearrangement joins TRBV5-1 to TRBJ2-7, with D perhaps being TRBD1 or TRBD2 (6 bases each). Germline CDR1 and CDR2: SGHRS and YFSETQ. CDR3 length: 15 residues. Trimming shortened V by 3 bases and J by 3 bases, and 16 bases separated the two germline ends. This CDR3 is CASSYKGGASYEQYF. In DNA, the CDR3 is TGCGCCAGCAGCTACAAGGGGGGTGCCAGCTACGAGCAGTACTTC.

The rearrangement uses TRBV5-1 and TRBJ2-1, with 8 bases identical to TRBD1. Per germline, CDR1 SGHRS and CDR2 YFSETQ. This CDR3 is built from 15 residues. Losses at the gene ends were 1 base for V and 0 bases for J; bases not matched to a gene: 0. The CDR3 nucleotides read TGCGCCAGCAGCTTGACAGGGGGCTCCTACAATGAGCAGTTCTTC. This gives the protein CASSLTGGSYNEQFF.

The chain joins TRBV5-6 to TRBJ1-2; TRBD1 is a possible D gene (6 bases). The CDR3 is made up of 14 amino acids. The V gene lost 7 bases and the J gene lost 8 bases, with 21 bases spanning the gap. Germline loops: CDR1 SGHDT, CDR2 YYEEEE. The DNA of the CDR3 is TGTGCCAGCGGACGCCGGGACATTGCTTACGGCTACACCTTC. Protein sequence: CASGRRDIAYGYTF. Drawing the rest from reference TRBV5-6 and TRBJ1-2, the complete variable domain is DAGVTQSPTHLIKTRGQQVTLRCSPKSGHDTVSWYQQALGQGPQFIFQYYEEEERQRGNFPDRFSGHQFPNYSSELNVNALLLGDSALYLCASGRRDIAYGYTFGSGTRLTVV.

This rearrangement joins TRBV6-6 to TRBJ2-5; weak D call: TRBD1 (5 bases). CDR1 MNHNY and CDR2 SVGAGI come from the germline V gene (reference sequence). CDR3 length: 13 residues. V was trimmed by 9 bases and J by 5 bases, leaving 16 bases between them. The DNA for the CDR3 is TGTGCCAGTTCGACAGTCTTATTCGAGACCCAGTACTTC. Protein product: CASSTVLFETQYF.

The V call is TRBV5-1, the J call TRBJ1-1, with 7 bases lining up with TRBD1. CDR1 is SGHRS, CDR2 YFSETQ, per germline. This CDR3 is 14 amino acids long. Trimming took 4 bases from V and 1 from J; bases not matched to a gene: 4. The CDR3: CASSIGTANTEAFF. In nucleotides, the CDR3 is TGCGCCAGCAGCATCGGGACAGCGAACACTGAAGCTTTCTTT.

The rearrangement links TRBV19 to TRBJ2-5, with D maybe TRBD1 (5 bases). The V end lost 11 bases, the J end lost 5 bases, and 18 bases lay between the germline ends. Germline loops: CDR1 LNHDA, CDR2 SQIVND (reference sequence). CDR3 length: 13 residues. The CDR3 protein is CAANPGWGETQYF. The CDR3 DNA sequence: TGTGCCGCGAATCCAGGGTGGGGCGAGACCCAGTACTTC. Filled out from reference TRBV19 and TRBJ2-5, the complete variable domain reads DGGITQSPKYLFRKEGQNVTLSCEQNLNHDAMYWYRQDPGQGLRLIYYSQIVNDFQKGDIAEGYSVSREKKESFPLTVTSAQKNPTAFYLCAANPGWGETQYFGPGTRLLVL.

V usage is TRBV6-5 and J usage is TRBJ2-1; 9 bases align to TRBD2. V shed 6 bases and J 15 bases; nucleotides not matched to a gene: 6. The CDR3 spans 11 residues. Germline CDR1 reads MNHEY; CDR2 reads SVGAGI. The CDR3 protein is CASRKAGGRFF. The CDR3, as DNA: TGTGCCAGCAGGAAGGCGGGGGGGCGGTTCTTC.

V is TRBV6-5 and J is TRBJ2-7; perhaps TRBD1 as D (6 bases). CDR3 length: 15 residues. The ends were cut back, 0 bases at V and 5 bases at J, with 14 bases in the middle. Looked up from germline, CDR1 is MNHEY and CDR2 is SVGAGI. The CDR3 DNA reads TGTGCCAGCAGTTACTCCTGGGGGCAGGGGCACGAGCAGTACTTC. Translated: CASSYSWGQGHEQYF.

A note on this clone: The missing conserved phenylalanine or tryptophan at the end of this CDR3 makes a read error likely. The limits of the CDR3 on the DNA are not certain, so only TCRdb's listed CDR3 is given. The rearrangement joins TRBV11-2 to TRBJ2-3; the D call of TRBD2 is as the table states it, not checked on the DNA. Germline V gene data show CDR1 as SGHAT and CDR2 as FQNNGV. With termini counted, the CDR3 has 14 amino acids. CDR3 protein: CASSSVRSPAGGQL.

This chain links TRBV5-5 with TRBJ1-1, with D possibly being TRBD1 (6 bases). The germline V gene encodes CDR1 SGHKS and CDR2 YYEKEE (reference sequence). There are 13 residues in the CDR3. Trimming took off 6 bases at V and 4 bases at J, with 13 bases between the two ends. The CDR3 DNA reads TGTGCCAGCACCACCAGGGGATCCACTGAAGCTTTCTTT. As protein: CASTTRGSTEAFF.

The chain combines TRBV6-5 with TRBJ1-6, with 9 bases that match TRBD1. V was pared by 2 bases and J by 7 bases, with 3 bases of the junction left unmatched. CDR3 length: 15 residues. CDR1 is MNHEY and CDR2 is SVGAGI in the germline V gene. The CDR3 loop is CASSYATGGNSPLHF. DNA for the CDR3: TGTGCCAGCAGTTACGCGACAGGGGGGAATTCACCCCTCCACTTT.

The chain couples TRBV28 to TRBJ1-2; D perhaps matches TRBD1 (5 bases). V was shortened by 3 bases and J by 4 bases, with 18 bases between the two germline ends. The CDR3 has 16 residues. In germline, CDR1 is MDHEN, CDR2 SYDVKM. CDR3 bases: TGTGCCAGCAGTTTTCTCAGGGAAAATATTGTCTATGGCTACACCTTC. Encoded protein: CASSFLRENIVYGYTF.

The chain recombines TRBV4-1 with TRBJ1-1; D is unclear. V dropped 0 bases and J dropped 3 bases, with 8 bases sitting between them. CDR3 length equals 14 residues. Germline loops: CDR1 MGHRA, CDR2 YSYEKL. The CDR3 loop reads CASSQESEDTEAFF. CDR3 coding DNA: TGCGCCAGCAGCCAAGAGTCAGAGGACACTGAAGCTTTCTTT.

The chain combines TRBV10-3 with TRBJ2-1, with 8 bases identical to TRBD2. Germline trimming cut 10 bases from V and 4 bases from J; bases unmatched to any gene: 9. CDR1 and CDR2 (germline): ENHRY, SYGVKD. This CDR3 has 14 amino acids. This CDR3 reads CATAAGVQYNEQFF. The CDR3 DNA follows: TGTGCCACCGCAGCGGGGGTCCAATACAATGAGCAGTTCTTC.

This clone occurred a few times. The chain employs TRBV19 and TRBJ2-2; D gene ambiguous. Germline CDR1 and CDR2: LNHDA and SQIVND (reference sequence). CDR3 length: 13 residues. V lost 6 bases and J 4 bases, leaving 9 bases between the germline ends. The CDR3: CASRPRSTGELFF. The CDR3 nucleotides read TGTGCCAGTAGGCCCAGGTCCACCGGGGAGCTGTTTTTT. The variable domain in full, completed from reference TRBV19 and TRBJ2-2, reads DGGITQSPKYLFRKEGQNVTLSCEQNLNHDAMYWYRQDPGQGLRLIYYSQIVNDFQKGDIAEGYSVSREKKESFPLTVTSAQKNPTAFYLCASRPRSTGELFFGEGSRLTVL.

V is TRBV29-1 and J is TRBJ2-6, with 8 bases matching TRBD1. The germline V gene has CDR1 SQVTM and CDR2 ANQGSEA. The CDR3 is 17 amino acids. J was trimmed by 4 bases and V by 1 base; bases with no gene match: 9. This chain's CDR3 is CSVEAQGAADGANVLTF. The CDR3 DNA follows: TGCAGCGTTGAAGCTCAGGGGGCGGCAGACGGGGCCAACGTCCTGACTTTC.

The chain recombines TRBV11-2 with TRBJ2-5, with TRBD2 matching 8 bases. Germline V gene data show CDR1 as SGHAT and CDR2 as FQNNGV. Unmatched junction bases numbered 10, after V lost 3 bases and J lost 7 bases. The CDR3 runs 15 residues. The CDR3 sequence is CASSFLWRGEATQYF. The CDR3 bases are TGTGCCAGCAGCTTCTTATGGCGGGGGGAAGCGACCCAGTACTTC. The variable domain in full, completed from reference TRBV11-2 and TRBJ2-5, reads EAGVAQSPRYKIIEKRQSVAFWCNPISGHATLYWYQQILGQGPKLLIQFQNNGVVDDSQLPKDRFSAERLKGVDSTLKIQPAKLEDSAVYLCASSFLWRGEATQYFGPGTRLLVL.

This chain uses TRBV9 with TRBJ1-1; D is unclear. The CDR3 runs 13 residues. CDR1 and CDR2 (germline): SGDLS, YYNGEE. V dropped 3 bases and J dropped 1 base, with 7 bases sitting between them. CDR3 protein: CASSATQNTEAFF. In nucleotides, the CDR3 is TGTGCCAGCAGCGCTACACAGAACACTGAAGCTTTCTTT.

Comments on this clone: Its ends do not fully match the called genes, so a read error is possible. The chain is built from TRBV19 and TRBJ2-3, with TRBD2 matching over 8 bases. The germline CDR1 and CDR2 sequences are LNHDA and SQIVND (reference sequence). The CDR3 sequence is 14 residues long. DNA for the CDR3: TGTGCCAGTAGAATAGCGGGGCTGACAGATACGCAGTATTTT. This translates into CASRIAGLTDTQYF. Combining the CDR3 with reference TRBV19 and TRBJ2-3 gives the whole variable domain DGGITQSPKYLFRKEGQNVTLSCEQNLNHDAMYWYRQDPGQGLRLIYYSQIVNDFQKGDIAEGYSVSREKKESFPLTVTSAQKNPTAFYLCASRIAGLTDTQYFGPGTRLTVL.

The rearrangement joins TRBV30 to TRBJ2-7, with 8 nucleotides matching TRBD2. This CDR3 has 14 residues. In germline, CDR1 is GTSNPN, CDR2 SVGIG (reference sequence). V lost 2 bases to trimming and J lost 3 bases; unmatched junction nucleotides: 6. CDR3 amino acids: CAWSTGGSGYEQYF. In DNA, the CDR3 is TGTGCCTGGAGTACGGGGGGGTCCGGCTACGAGCAGTACTTC.